These 30 T cell receptor beta chains came from one sample sequenced in a study of STAT5B mutations in CD4+ large granular lymphocyte leukemia. Sequencing was performed with immunoSEQ multiplex PCR; in TCRdb, only in-frame clones are kept and a portion is missing. This table holds tens of thousands of clones, approximately 84% found once. The specimen sequenced was CD4+ T cells from blood buffy coats. These receptor sequences come from a human donor in good health.

The chain links TRBV19 to TRBJ2-7; D remains ambiguous. The CDR3 totals 16 residues. Germline loops: CDR1 LNHDA, CDR2 SQIVND (reference sequence). Between the trimmed V and J ends, which lost 5 bases and 6 bases, there was a span of 23 bases. The CDR3 sequence: CASSASRVNWASEQYF. CDR3 coding DNA: TGTGCCAGTAGTGCATCGAGAGTCAATTGGGCTTCCGAGCAGTACTTC.

The V call is TRBV29-1, the J call TRBJ1-2; possible D gene TRBD1, 6 bases. The CDR3 runs to 13 residues. The germline V and J ends were trimmed by 2 bases and 8 bases, with 15 bases remaining between them. CDR1 is SQVTM and CDR2 is ANQGSEA in the germline V gene. The CDR3: CSVERVEGEGYTF. In DNA, the CDR3 is TGCAGCGTTGAAAGGGTGGAGGGGGAGGGCTACACCTTC.

This sequence joins TRBV19 and TRBJ1-1, with D perhaps TRBD1 (6 bases). V was pared by 3 bases and J by 0 bases, with 14 bases between. Germline V CDR1 and CDR2: LNHDA, SQIVND (reference sequence). The CDR3 contains 16 residues. The CDR3 reads CASSMRTVILNTEAFF. Written as DNA, the CDR3 is TGTGCCAGTAGTATGAGGACAGTTATTTTGAACACTGAAGCTTTCTTT.

The chain couples TRBV6-1 to TRBJ2-7; TRBD1 is a possible D gene (5 bases). V was pared by 4 bases and J by 2 bases, with 12 bases between. The length of the CDR3 is 14 residues. Per the germline V gene, CDR1 is MNHNS and CDR2 is SASEGT. This chain's CDR3 is CASSVPDSTYEQYF. Written as DNA, the CDR3 is TGTGCCAGCAGTGTACCAGACAGTACCTACGAGCAGTACTTC.

This rearrangement joins TRBV9 to TRBJ2-2, with TRBD2 matching over 8 bases. The V gene's germline CDR1 is SGDLS and CDR2 YYNGEE. The CDR3 is 18 amino acids. The trim removed 4 bases at V and 4 bases at J, leaving 15 bases unmatched. The CDR3 nucleotides are TGTGCCAGCAGCCCACTCATTTTAGCGGGGTTAACCACCGGGGAGCTGTTTTTT. Translated, it gives CASSPLILAGLTTGELFF.

This chain joins TRBV7-2 and TRBJ1-2; D perhaps matches TRBD1 (5 bases). There are 15 residues in the CDR3. CDR1 is SGHTA and CDR2 is FQGNSA in the germline V gene. The V end was cut by 1 base, the J end by 8 bases, with 17 bases between. CDR3 nucleotides: TGTGCCAGCAGCTTAGAAACAGGAAGGTCTTTGGGCTACACCTTC. Translating it yields CASSLETGRSLGYTF.

This chain joins TRBV5-4 and TRBJ1-3; no clear D gene. V gave up 4 bases and J gave up 0 bases, with 8 bases separating them. Germline lookup yields CDR1 SGHNT and CDR2 YYREEE (reference sequence). This CDR3 has 14 amino acids. CDR3 nucleotides: TGTGCCAGCAGCGTGACAAGCTCTGGAAACACCATATATTTT. The encoded protein is CASSVTSSGNTIYF. Supplemented by reference TRBV5-4 and TRBJ1-3, the full variable domain reads ETGVTQSPTHLIKTRGQQVTLRCSSQSGHNTVSWYQQALGQGPQFIFQYYREEENGRGNFPPRFSGLQFPNYSSELNVNALELDDSALYLCASSVTSSGNTIYFGEGSWLTVV.

CDR3 region: CASSRGTSDVDTQYF. The CDR3 DNA reads TGCGCCAGCAGCCGCGGGACTAGCGATGTAGATACGCAGTATTTT. This chain uses TRBV5-1 with TRBJ2-3, with 10 bases matching TRBD2. Germline lookup yields CDR1 SGHRS and CDR2 YFSETQ. With V trimmed by 4 bases and J by 5 bases, 7 bases remained unmatched. CDR3 length: 15 residues.

The CDR3 coding sequence is TGTGCCATCAGTGAGAATGGACAGAATCAGCCCCAGCATTTT. As protein: CAISENGQNQPQHF. The V and J genes are TRBV10-3 and TRBJ1-5; possible D gene TRBD1, 6 bases. V was clipped by 2 bases and J by 4 bases, with 9 bases between them. The CDR3 extends over 14 amino acids. CDR1 and CDR2 (germline): ENHRY, SYGVKD.

This chain uses TRBV27 with TRBJ1-2; D ambiguous. The V end lost 2 bases, the J end lost 5 bases, and 9 bases lay between the germline ends. Germline V CDR1 and CDR2: MNHEY, SMNVEV (reference sequence). CDR3 length: 13 residues. This CDR3 is CASSLNGQYGYTF. CDR3 sequence (DNA): TGTGCCAGCAGTTTAAACGGGCAGTATGGCTACACCTTC.

The chain uses TRBV9 and TRBJ2-1, with D possibly TRBD2 on 5 matching bases. The V end lost 0 bases, the J end lost 8 bases, and 12 bases lay between the germline ends. Per the germline V gene, CDR1 is SGDLS and CDR2 is YYNGEE. This CDR3 spans 14 amino acids. The CDR3 bases are TGTGCCAGCAGCGTAGGGTCAACTAGGGATGAGCAGTTCTTC. Translation: CASSVGSTRDEQFF.

V usage is TRBV7-9 and J usage is TRBJ2-2; D ambiguous. With 4 bases removed from V and 0 bases from J, the gap between germline ends came to 6 bases. The CDR3 loop spans 14 amino acids. Per the germline V gene, CDR1 is SEHNR and CDR2 is FQNEAQ (reference sequence). In nucleotides, the CDR3 is TGTGCCAGCAGCTGGGATGCGAACACCGGGGAGCTGTTTTTT. Protein product: CASSWDANTGELFF.

The chain is built from TRBV5-6 and TRBJ1-1, with a weak D call TRBD1 (6 bases). The CDR3 has 11 residues. V was shortened by 4 bases and J by 8 bases, with 9 bases between the two germline ends. CDR1 and CDR2 (germline): SGHDT, YYEEEE. The DNA for the CDR3 is TGTGCCAGCAGCATAGGACAGGAAGCTTTCTTT. Its translation: CASSIGQEAFF.

V gene TRBV18 combines with J gene TRBJ2-5, with D unclear. This CDR3 is built from 14 residues. Germline CDR1 is KGHSH and CDR2 is LQKENI. V was pared by 1 base and J by 0 bases, with 6 bases between. CDR3 DNA sequence: TGTGCCAGCTCACCACTAAGAAACCAAGAGACCCAGTACTTC. Protein sequence: CASSPLRNQETQYF.

This rearrangement joins TRBV7-2 to TRBJ1-2; tentatively, D is TRBD1 (5 bases). Germline values: CDR1 SGHTA, CDR2 FQGNSA. This CDR3 region has 14 residues. The V end was cut by 4 bases, the J end by 5 bases, with 14 bases between. CDR3 loop: CASSSPGGPYGYTF. CDR3 DNA sequence: TGTGCCAGCAGCTCCCCTGGGGGACCTTATGGCTACACCTTC.

The chain carries TRBV7-2 and TRBJ1-1; D may be TRBD1 (6 bases). V was clipped by 3 bases and J by 3 bases, with 8 bases between them. Germline V gene sequence: CDR1 SGHTA, CDR2 FQGNSA. The CDR3 runs to 13 residues. CDR3 DNA: TGTGCCAGCAGCTTCAACAGGGACACTGAAGCTTTCTTT. Its translation is CASSFNRDTEAFF.

In its sample, this clone was seen once. The V and J genes are TRBV7-9 and TRBJ2-5; D uncertain. Trimming took 3 bases from V and 1 from J, leaving 0 bases between them. Germline loops: CDR1 SEHNR, CDR2 FQNEAQ (reference sequence). The CDR3 loop spans 11 amino acids. The CDR3 bases are TGTGCCAGCAGCTTCCAAGAGACCCAGTACTTC. It yields the protein CASSFQETQYF.

CDR3 DNA: TGTGCCAGCAGCGGAACTAGCGGGGCGAGGGAGACCCAGTACTTC. Amino acids: CASSGTSGARETQYF. The J gene is TRBJ2-5, the V gene TRBV9; 10 nucleotides align to TRBD2. The CDR3 totals 15 residues. Germline lookup yields CDR1 SGDLS and CDR2 YYNGEE. The junction had 7 bases not matched to a gene; V was cut back by 3 bases and J by 5 bases.

The rearrangement links TRBV14 to TRBJ2-1, with 11 bases matching TRBD2. Germline V gene lookup returns CDR1 SGHDN and CDR2 FVKESK. This CDR3 is built from 16 residues. The trim removed 2 bases at V and 0 bases at J, leaving 0 bases unmatched. In DNA form, the CDR3 reads TGTGCCAGCAGCCAAACTAGCGGGAGCTCCTACAATGAGCAGTTCTTC. The encoded protein is CASSQTSGSSYNEQFF.

This chain links TRBV7-2 with TRBJ1-2; no reliable D call. The germline V and J ends were trimmed by 1 base and 0 bases, with 6 bases remaining between them. This CDR3 has 14 amino acids. Germline lookup yields CDR1 SGHTA and CDR2 FQGNSA. CDR3 loop: CASSLDRTNYGYTF. The CDR3 bases are TGTGCCAGCAGCTTAGACAGAACTAACTATGGCTACACCTTC.

This clone came up a few times. The J gene is TRBJ1-2, the V gene TRBV15; D call uncertain. The CDR3 consists of 15 residues. Germline loops: CDR1 LNHNV, CDR2 YYDKDF (reference sequence). V was clipped by 0 bases and J by 5 bases, with 13 bases between them. The CDR3 sequence: CATSRDVGQRYGYTF. The DNA for the CDR3 is TGTGCCACCAGCAGAGACGTAGGCCAGCGGTATGGCTACACCTTC. Supplemented by reference TRBV15 and TRBJ1-2, the full variable domain reads DAMVIQNPRYQVTQFGKPVTLSCSQTLNHNVMYWYQQKSSQAPKLLFHYYDKDFNNEADTPDNFQSRRPNTSFCFLDIRSPGLGDTAMYLCATSRDVGQRYGYTFGSGTRLTVV.

This clone was detected once. The chain is built from TRBV18 and TRBJ2-7; D might be TRBD2 (5 bases). Deletions cut 4 bases from V and 2 bases from J, with 12 bases between. From germline, CDR1 is KGHSH and CDR2 LQKENI. The CDR3 has 14 residues. The CDR3 region is CASSQGVTTYEQYF. In nucleotides, the CDR3 is TGTGCCAGCTCACAGGGAGTGACAACCTACGAGCAGTACTTC.

The V call is TRBV29-1, the J call TRBJ2-2; 9 bases align to TRBD1. The germline V gene encodes CDR1 SQVTM and CDR2 ANQGSEA. The CDR3 covers 14 residues. The J segment lost 4 bases and the V segment lost 5 bases, leaving 5 bases of the junction unmatched. The CDR3 is CSVRDRESTGELFF. DNA of the CDR3: TGCAGCGTTAGGGACAGGGAGAGCACCGGGGAGCTGTTTTTT.

The chain combines TRBV15 with TRBJ1-4; TRBD1 might be the D (5 bases). This CDR3 region has 14 residues. Germline loops: CDR1 LNHNV, CDR2 YYDKDF (reference sequence). The ends were cut back, 5 bases at V and 8 bases at J, with 15 bases in the middle. The CDR3 bases are TGTGCCACCAGCTCCGCCAGGGTGGAGGAAAAACTGTTTTTT. This sequence encodes CATSSARVEEKLFF. Looking up the rest from reference TRBV15 and TRBJ1-4 gives the full variable domain: DAMVIQNPRYQVTQFGKPVTLSCSQTLNHNVMYWYQQKSSQAPKLLFHYYDKDFNNEADTPDNFQSRRPNTSFCFLDIRSPGLGDTAMYLCATSSARVEEKLFFGSGTQLSVL.

V gene TRBV5-1 combines with J gene TRBJ2-3; D gene ambiguous. CDR1 and CDR2 (germline): SGHRS, YFSETQ. Trimming pared 0 bases from V and 1 base from J, leaving 9 bases between. CDR3 length: 15 amino acids. The CDR3 DNA reads as TGCGCCAGCAGCTTGGGTGGGGATCGCACAGATACGCAGTATTTT. As protein: CASSLGGDRTDTQYF.

The rearrangement joins TRBV15 to TRBJ1-2, with D hard to call. Germline CDR1 and CDR2: LNHNV and YYDKDF (reference sequence). The CDR3 length is 12 residues. Trimming cost V 0 bases and J 1 base, with 0 bases left between them. Written as DNA, the CDR3 is TGTGCCACCAGCAGAGATAACTATGGCTACACCTTC. Protein: CATSRDNYGYTF.

The chain couples TRBV7-2 to TRBJ1-1; 8 bases agree with TRBD1. The CDR3 contains 15 residues. V was clipped by 5 bases and J by 0 bases; unmatched bases: 5. The V gene's germline CDR1 is SGHTA and CDR2 FQGNSA. The CDR3 reads CASSPGGWVNTEAFF. The CDR3, as DNA: TGTGCCAGCAGCCCAGGGGGCTGGGTGAACACTGAAGCTTTCTTT.

Only a few counts were recorded for this clone. The chain couples TRBV5-1 to TRBJ2-1; possible D gene TRBD2, 5 bases. V lost 4 bases to trimming and J lost 10 bases, with 18 bases between them. This CDR3 has 14 residues. Per the germline V gene, CDR1 is SGHRS and CDR2 is YFSETQ. CDR3 protein: CASSLSGFLSEQFF. CDR3 sequence (DNA): TGCGCCAGCAGCCTATCGGGATTCCTCTCGGAGCAGTTCTTC.

The chain carries TRBV5-1 and TRBJ1-2; TRBD1 agrees at 9 bases. The CDR3 spans 14 residues. Germline values: CDR1 SGHRS, CDR2 YFSETQ. Unmatched junction bases numbered 8, after V lost 4 bases and J lost 7 bases. The DNA of the CDR3 is TGCGCCAGCAGCGACCAGGGACAGGGTTTTGGCTACACCTTC. It translates to CASSDQGQGFGYTF.

This chain links TRBV5-4 with TRBJ2-5, with D tentatively TRBD2 (6 bases). Germline V gives CDR1 SGHNT, CDR2 YYREEE (reference sequence). Trimming cost V 4 bases and J 4 bases, with 17 bases left between them. CDR3 length: 15 amino acids. This CDR3 reads CASSMGLAGGETQYF. CDR3 in DNA: TGTGCCAGCAGCATGGGACTGGCTGGGGGAGAGACCCAGTACTTC.